These T cell receptor beta chains were read from a single sample in a study of technical replicates of blood from a handful of donors. Repertoires were generated with immunoSEQ multiplex PCR, while TCRdb's copy carries only in-frame clones and drops some. The sample has about 80,000 clones; roughly nine tenths are singletons. The sequenced material came from T cells isolated from PBMCs. The receptors here all came from a human donor in good health. CDR3s include the opening cysteine and the closing phenylalanine or tryptophan. Each record gives: clone size, J gene, D gene, V gene, CDR3 protein, CDR3 DNA. The D gene is left open where the match is weak. The listing skips clone size in some rows; elsewhere it reads once, few, many or a size class.

NA,TRBJ2-5,NA,TRBV18,CASSLRTADGRNQETQYF,TGTGCCAGCTCACTGCGAACAGCGGATGGGAGGAACCAAGAGACCCAGTACTTC
NA,TRBJ1-2,NA,TRBV5-4,CASSLDRYGYTF,TGTGCCAGCAGCCTCGACAGGTATGGCTACACCTTC
NA,TRBJ2-7,TRBD2,TRBV7-3,CASSPGGGSAEQYF,TGTGCCAGCAGCCCCGGGGGGGGGTCGGCAGAGCAGTACTTC
NA,TRBJ2-7,TRBD2,TRBV14,CASSQDGGRYYEQYF,TGTGCCAGCAGCCAAGACGGCGGGAGGTACTACGAGCAGTACTTC
NA,TRBJ1-2,TRBD1,TRBV7-9,CASSLPGTGGLDYGYTF,TGTGCCAGCAGCCTACCCGGGACAGGGGGACTGGATTATGGCTACACCTTC
NA,TRBJ1-2,TRBD1,TRBV28,CASSLQQTGVGGYTF,TGTGCCAGCAGTTTACAACAGACAGGGGTGGGTGGCTACACCTTC
NA,TRBJ2-1,TRBD2,TRBV30,CAWSVLGLAGGNEQFF,TGTGCCTGGAGTGTACTTGGCCTAGCGGGAGGGAATGAGCAGTTCTTC
few,TRBJ1-1,TRBD1,TRBV5-6,CASRNSRSRGLMNTEAFF,TGTGCCAGCAGAAACTCGCGTTCCAGGGGGCTTATGAACACTGAAGCTTTCTTT
NA,TRBJ1-2,TRBD1,TRBV10-3,CASRQGNFGYGYTF,TGTGCCAGCAGACAGGGGAATTTCGGCTATGGCTACACCTTC
NA,TRBJ2-1,TRBD2,TRBV6-5,CASSYLASGDNEQFF,TGTGCCAGCAGTTATCTGGCTAGCGGGGACAATGAGCAGTTCTTC
NA,TRBJ2-5,TRBD1,TRBV7-9,CASIESGGRETQYF,TGTGCCAGCATCGAATCAGGGGGCCGAGAGACCCAGTACTTC
NA,TRBJ2-2,TRBD2,TRBV11-1,CASSLATTSGSAGELFF,TGTGCCAGCAGCCTTGCTACTACTAGCGGGAGTGCCGGGGAGCTGTTTTTT
once,TRBJ1-4,NA,TRBV4-3,CASSQDLAIEKLFF,TGCGCCAGCAGCCAAGATCTAGCAATTGAAAAACTGTTTTTT
NA,TRBJ1-1,NA,TRBV10-1,CASSARRATGAFF,TGCGCCAGCAGTGCCCGCAGGGCAACAGGAGCTTTCTTT
NA,TRBJ2-7,NA,TRBV28,CASTMAGQSYEQYF,TGTGCCAGCACCATGGCGGGACAGTCCTACGAGCAGTACTTC
once,TRBJ1-1,TRBD1,TRBV27,CASSLRGQGNAFF,TGTGCCAGCAGTTTAAGGGGACAGGGGAACGCTTTCTTT
NA,TRBJ2-1,NA,TRBV7-9,CASSLVQSAGDEQFF,TGTGCCAGCAGCTTAGTACAGTCGGCAGGCGATGAGCAGTTCTTC
NA,TRBJ2-2,NA,TRBV9,CASSVQGSGELFF,TGTGCCAGCAGCGTACAGGGTTCCGGGGAGCTGTTTTTT
NA,TRBJ2-7,NA,TRBV6-4,CAPHGGKVYEQYF,TGTGCCCCCCACGGGGGAAAGGTCTACGAGCAGTACTTC
NA,TRBJ1-3,TRBD1,TRBV10-3,CAIAGTGVNTIYF,TGTGCCATCGCCGGGACAGGGGTAAACACCATATATTTT
NA,TRBJ2-7,NA,TRBV5-1,CASSPEGALRQYF,TGCGCCAGCAGCCCGGAGGGGGCCCTCAGGCAGTACTTC
NA,TRBJ2-5,TRBD2,TRBV7-2,CASSFLAGGGETQYF,TGTGCCAGCAGCTTTCTAGCGGGAGGGGGGGAGACCCAGTACTTC